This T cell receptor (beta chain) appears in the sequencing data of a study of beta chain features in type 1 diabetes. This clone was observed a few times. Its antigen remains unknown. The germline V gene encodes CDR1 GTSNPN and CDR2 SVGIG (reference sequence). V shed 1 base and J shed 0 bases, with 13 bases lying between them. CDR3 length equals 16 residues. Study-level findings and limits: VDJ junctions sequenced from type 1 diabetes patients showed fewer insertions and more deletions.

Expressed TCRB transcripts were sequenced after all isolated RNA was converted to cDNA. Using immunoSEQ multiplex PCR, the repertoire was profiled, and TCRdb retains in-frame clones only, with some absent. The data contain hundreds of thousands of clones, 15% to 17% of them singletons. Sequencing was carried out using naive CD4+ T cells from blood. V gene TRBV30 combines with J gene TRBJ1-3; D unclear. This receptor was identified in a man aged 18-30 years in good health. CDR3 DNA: TGTGCCTGGAGTGCCCTCGGGCGACTCTCTGGAAACACCATATATTTT. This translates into CAWSALGRLSGNTIYF.